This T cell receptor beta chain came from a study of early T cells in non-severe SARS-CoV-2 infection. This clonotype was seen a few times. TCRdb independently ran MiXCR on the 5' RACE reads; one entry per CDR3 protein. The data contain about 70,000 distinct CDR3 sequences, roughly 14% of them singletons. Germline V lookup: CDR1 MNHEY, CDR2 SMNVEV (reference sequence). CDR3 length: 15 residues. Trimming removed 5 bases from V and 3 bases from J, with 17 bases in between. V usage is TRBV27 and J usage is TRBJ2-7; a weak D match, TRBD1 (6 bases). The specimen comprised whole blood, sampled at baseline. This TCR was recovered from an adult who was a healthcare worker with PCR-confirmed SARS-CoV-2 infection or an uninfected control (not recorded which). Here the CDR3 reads CASSSSGQMFYEQYF. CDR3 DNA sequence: TGTGCCAGCAGTAGTTCGGGACAAATGTTCTACGAGCAGTACTTC.